This entry lists 30 T cell receptor beta chains sequenced from one sample in a study of radiation and T cells in renal cell carcinoma. Clones were sequenced by immunoSEQ multiplex PCR, and TCRdb holds only the in-frame ones, with some missing. Of tens of thousands of clones in the sample, 70% to 90% were seen once. The time point here: blood 4 weeks post-SBRT, at nephrectomy. The treatment is: 15 Gy SBRT to primary tumor, nephrectomy 4 weeks later. The source material was blood, sampled from a patient whose treatment included radiotherapy and nephrectomy. These receptors all come from a man between 50 and 59 years old with renal cell carcinoma.

This clone was counted once. The V and J genes are TRBV2 and TRBJ2-1, with unresolved D. The CDR3 runs to 15 residues. From germline, CDR1 is SNHLY and CDR2 FYNNEI. The ends were cut back, 6 bases at V and 0 bases at J, with 12 bases in the middle. CDR3 DNA sequence: TGTGCCAGCAGGGGCACGTGGATCTCCTACAATGAGCAGTTCTTC. It encodes CASRGTWISYNEQFF.

The chain recombines TRBV5-8 with TRBJ2-6; a possible D gene is TRBD1 (6 bases). CDR1 and CDR2 from the germline V gene are SGHTS and YDEGEE. Trimming removed 0 bases from V and 7 bases from J, with 23 bases in between. The length of the CDR3 is 19 residues. CDR3 coding DNA: TGTGCCAGCAGCTTGGCCTTAGGACAGCGTACCTCCCTCGCCAACGTCCTGACTTTC. Residues: CASSLALGQRTSLANVLTF.

The chain is built from TRBV5-1 and TRBJ2-1, with D perhaps being TRBD1 or TRBD2 (5 bases each). CDR3 length: 16 residues. The germline gives CDR1 SGHRS, CDR2 YFSETQ. V was pared by 0 bases and J by 6 bases, with 16 bases between. CDR3 region: CASSLGAGTGPNEQFF. For the CDR3, the DNA is TGCGCCAGCAGCTTGGGGGCCGGGACGGGGCCCAATGAGCAGTTCTTC.

The chain couples TRBV7-2 to TRBJ1-6; possibly TRBD1 for D (6 bases). The CDR3 runs 14 residues. Deletions cut 2 bases from V and 10 bases from J, with 12 bases between. Per the germline V gene, CDR1 is SGHTA and CDR2 is FQGNSA. CDR3 DNA: TGTGCCAGCAGCTTAAGGACAGACCCGTCACCCCTCCACTTT. Translation gives CASSLRTDPSPLHF.

This clone showed up just once. V and J are TRBV13 and TRBJ2-7, with 8 bases fitting TRBD1. Germline lookup yields CDR1 PRHDT and CDR2 FYEKMQ (reference sequence). The CDR3 consists of 19 residues. Losses at the gene ends were 8 bases for V and 1 base for J; bases not matched to a gene: 22. The CDR3 region is CASPNKIRRGQIVSYEQYF. The CDR3, as DNA: TGTGCCAGCCCGAACAAGATTCGCAGGGGGCAGATCGTATCCTACGAGCAGTACTTC.

This chain links TRBV2 with TRBJ2-6, with 9 positions matching TRBD1. The junction had 10 bases not matched to a gene; V was cut back by 6 bases and J by 1 base. Germline CDR1 SNHLY, CDR2 FYNNEI. CDR3 length: 18 residues. The DNA of the CDR3 is TGTGCCAGCAGCACCCCGACAGGGGGAGTTTCTGGGGCCAACGTCCTGACTTTC. This encodes CASSTPTGGVSGANVLTF.

The chain combines TRBV12-5 with TRBJ2-7; 8 bases are shared with TRBD1. Unmatched junction bases numbered 8, after V lost 5 bases and J lost 5 bases. This CDR3 region has 14 residues. CDR1 and CDR2 from the germline V gene are LGHNT and FRNRAP. Here the CDR3 reads CASGLGQGKDEQYF. The CDR3 nucleotides are TGTGCTAGTGGTCTAGGACAGGGAAAGGACGAGCAGTACTTC.

This CDR3 reads CAISDYYEQYF. CDR3 DNA: TGTGCCATCAGTGACTACTACGAGCAGTACTTC. This chain links TRBV10-3 with TRBJ2-7; the D is unclear. Trimming pared 3 bases from V and 3 bases from J, leaving 3 bases between. Per germline, CDR1 ENHRY and CDR2 SYGVKD. The CDR3 contains 11 residues.

This clone counts as hyperexpanded. The gene calls are TRBV28 and TRBJ1-4; unclear D gene. Germline loops: CDR1 MDHEN, CDR2 SYDVKM. The CDR3 spans 15 residues. The germline V and J ends were trimmed by 6 bases and 0 bases, with 11 bases remaining between them. Here the CDR3 DNA reads TGTGCCAGCAGCATACAGACTTCAACTAATGAAAAACTGTTTTTT. Its protein product is CASSIQTSTNEKLFF.

The chain employs TRBV5-1 and TRBJ2-3; D gene ambiguous. Trimming took off 2 bases at V and 4 bases at J, with 5 bases between the two ends. The germline CDR1 and CDR2 sequences are SGHRS and YFSETQ. This CDR3 is 12 amino acids long. The CDR3 DNA reads as TGCGCCAGCAGCTTAACCGCAGATACGCAGTATTTT. Its protein is CASSLTADTQYF. Filled out from reference TRBV5-1 and TRBJ2-3, the complete variable domain reads KAGVTQTPRYLIKTRGQQVTLSCSPISGHRSVSWYQQTPGQGLQFLFEYFSETQRNKGNFPGRFSGRQFSNSRSEMNVSTLELGDSALYLCASSLTADTQYFGPGTRLTVL.

This clone was picked up one time. This sequence joins TRBV19 and TRBJ2-5, with 7 bases lining up with TRBD2. The germline gives CDR1 LNHDA, CDR2 SQIVND (reference sequence). The V segment lost 8 bases and the J segment 2 bases; nucleotides outside the gene matches: 8. The CDR3 has 14 residues. The CDR3 coding sequence is TGTGCCAGTCGTTCGGGGGGTCCGCAAGAGACCCAGTACTTC. Protein sequence: CASRSGGPQETQYF.

This sequence joins TRBV7-2 and TRBJ2-7; D not certain. The germline gives CDR1 SGHTA, CDR2 FQGNSA. The germline V and J ends were trimmed by 3 bases and 4 bases, with 13 bases remaining between them. The CDR3 loop spans 14 amino acids. The DNA for the CDR3 is TGTGCCAGCAGCTTGTTGTTGTCGGGTTACGAGCAGTACTTC. Encoded protein: CASSLLLSGYEQYF.

The genes are TRBV6-1 and TRBJ1-2; possible D gene TRBD1, 5 bases. Germline values: CDR1 MNHNS, CDR2 SASEGT. This CDR3 has 14 residues. The V end lost 2 bases, the J end lost 4 bases, and 11 bases lay between the germline ends. The CDR3 spells CASSEPGRSYGYTF. CDR3 sequence (DNA): TGTGCCAGCAGTGAACCAGGGAGGAGCTATGGCTACACCTTC.

The chain couples TRBV10-1 to TRBJ1-1; 8 bases agree with TRBD1. The CDR3 sequence is 13 residues long. Unmatched junction bases numbered 3, after V lost 6 bases and J lost 3 bases. From germline, CDR1 is WNHNN and CDR2 SYGVQD (reference sequence). CDR3 region: CASSRGPYTEAFF. CDR3 in DNA: TGCGCCAGCAGCAGGGGGCCGTACACTGAAGCTTTCTTT.

This rearrangement joins TRBV19 to TRBJ1-5; 8 bases are shared with TRBD1. The length of the CDR3 is 14 residues. Germline CDR1 LNHDA, CDR2 SQIVND (reference sequence). The trim removed 6 bases at V and 3 bases at J, leaving 4 bases unmatched. The CDR3 DNA reads as TGTGCCAGTAGATGGACAGGGAACAATCAGCCCCAGCATTTT. It encodes CASRWTGNNQPQHF. Complete variable domain (other parts from reference TRBV19 and TRBJ1-5): DGGITQSPKYLFRKEGQNVTLSCEQNLNHDAMYWYRQDPGQGLRLIYYSQIVNDFQKGDIAEGYSVSREKKESFPLTVTSAQKNPTAFYLCASRWTGNNQPQHFGDGTRLSIL.

This clone was seen only once. Within the sample, other DNA sequences also encode this same CDR3. The chain recombines TRBV9 with TRBJ2-5, with 11 bases matching TRBD2. This CDR3 is built from 16 residues. V dropped 1 base and J dropped 2; count of bases not matched to a gene: 4. Germline CDR1 reads SGDLS; CDR2 reads YYNGEE. The CDR3 sequence is CASSVLAGGPQETQYF. CDR3 DNA sequence: TGTGCCAGCAGCGTACTAGCGGGGGGTCCACAAGAGACCCAGTACTTC. Together with reference TRBV9 and TRBJ2-5, the CDR3 gives the full variable domain: DSGVTQTPKHLITATGQRVTLRCSPRSGDLSVYWYQQSLDQGLQFLIQYYNGEERAKGNILERFSAQQFPDLHSELNLSSLELGDSALYFCASSVLAGGPQETQYFGPGTRLLVL.

This clone was detected only once. V is TRBV28 and J is TRBJ1-1; D is unclear. Germline V gene sequence: CDR1 MDHEN, CDR2 SYDVKM. Trimming took 2 bases from V and 0 from J, leaving 16 bases between them. CDR3 length equals 17 residues. The CDR3 loop reads CASSLNARSPLNTEAFF. As DNA, the CDR3 is TGTGCCAGCAGTTTAAACGCGCGCTCTCCTCTGAACACTGAAGCTTTCTTT. Complete variable domain (other parts from reference TRBV28 and TRBJ1-1): DVKVTQSSRYLVKRTGEKVFLECVQDMDHENMFWYRQDPGLGLRLIYFSYDVKMKEKGDIPEGYSVSREKKERFSLILESASTNQTSMYLCASSLNARSPLNTEAFFGQGTRLTVV.

The genes are TRBV11-2 and TRBJ2-7, with a tentative D call TRBD1 (6 bases). V shed 2 bases and J shed 3 bases, with 8 bases lying between them. The CDR3 has 13 amino acids. Germline lookup yields CDR1 SGHAT and CDR2 FQNNGV. The DNA for the CDR3 is TGTGCCAGCAGCTTAACAGGGTTCTACGAGCAGTACTTC. Translation: CASSLTGFYEQYF.

This chain links TRBV7-2 with TRBJ2-7; TRBD2 is a possible D gene (6 bases). The CDR3 has 16 amino acids. Trimming left V 4 bases short and J 7 bases short, with 23 bases between. Germline V gives CDR1 SGHTA, CDR2 FQGNSA. CDR3 DNA sequence: TGTGCCAGCAGCTCGACCTCGGCTAGCGCATCGCGGGAGCAGTACTTC. It codes for CASSSTSASASREQYF.

The CDR3 reads CAIRDLYNEQFF. The DNA for the CDR3 is TGTGCCATCAGGGACCTATACAATGAGCAGTTCTTC. The rearrangement links TRBV10-3 to TRBJ2-1; no definite D call. In germline, CDR1 is ENHRY, CDR2 SYGVKD. The CDR3 spans 12 residues. The V gene lost 6 bases and the J gene lost 4 bases, with 7 bases spanning the gap.

The V call is TRBV5-1, the J call TRBJ2-5; D tentatively reads TRBD1 or TRBD2 (5 bases each). This CDR3 spans 13 amino acids. CDR1 and CDR2 (germline): SGHRS, YFSETQ. Trimming cost V 5 bases and J 4 bases, with 12 bases left between them. The chain's CDR3 is CASRRGDRETQYF. CDR3 bases: TGCGCCAGCAGAAGGGGAGATCGAGAGACCCAGTACTTC.

The chain employs TRBV15 and TRBJ1-4; D gene unclear. The V end was cut by 0 bases, the J end by 0 bases, with 2 bases between. CDR3 length: 14 amino acids. CDR1 and CDR2 from the germline V gene are LNHNV and YYDKDF (reference sequence). As DNA, the CDR3 is TGTGCCACCAGCAGAGATTCAACTAATGAAAAACTGTTTTTT. Translating gives CATSRDSTNEKLFF.

The V call is TRBV7-9, the J call TRBJ2-2, with D unclear. Germline V CDR1 and CDR2: SEHNR, FQNEAQ (reference sequence). This CDR3 comprises 14 residues. V shed 5 bases and J shed 7 bases, with 14 bases lying between them. In nucleotides, the CDR3 is TGTGCCAGCAGCCCCCTTTGGGAAAACGGGGAGCTGTTTTTT. Translating it yields CASSPLWENGELFF. Full variable domain (rest looked up from reference TRBV7-9 and TRBJ2-2): DTGVSQNPRHKITKRGQNVTFRCDPISEHNRLYWYRQTLGQGPEFLTYFQNEAQLEKSRLLSDRFSAERPKGSFSTLEIQRTEQGDSAMYLCASSPLWENGELFFGEGSRLTVL.

The CDR3 DNA sequence: TGTGCCAGCAGCCAAGAGGACAGGGGGTACTACGAGCAGTACTTC. It translates to CASSQEDRGYYEQYF. This chain uses TRBV14 with TRBJ2-7; 10 bases are a match to TRBD1. Germline trimming cut 0 bases from V and 3 bases from J; bases unmatched to any gene: 2. CDR3 size: 15 residues. Germline V lookup: CDR1 SGHDN, CDR2 FVKESK.

The chain links TRBV5-1 to TRBJ2-7, with 14 positions matching TRBD2. The CDR3 totals 16 residues. Germline V CDR1 and CDR2: SGHRS, YFSETQ. The J segment lost 4 bases and the V segment lost 3 bases, leaving 6 bases of the junction unmatched. For the CDR3, the DNA is TGCGCCAGCAGCTGGGCCGGGACTAGCGGGAGTTACGAGCAGTACTTC. This codes for CASSWAGTSGSYEQYF.

The V gene is TRBV4-2, the J gene TRBJ1-3; D is perhaps TRBD1 (5 bases). CDR3 length equals 15 residues. Germline loops: CDR1 LGHNA, CDR2 YNFKEQ. Trimming took 5 bases from V and 0 from J, leaving 11 bases between them. CDR3 residues: CASSAGTDSGNTIYF. Here the CDR3 DNA reads TGTGCCAGCAGCGCTGGGACGGACTCTGGAAACACCATATATTTT.

CDR3 sequence (DNA): TGTGCCAGCAGCCTTGGGGGGCGAGGAGGCCAAGAGACCCAGTACTTC. Amino acid sequence: CASSLGGRGGQETQYF. This chain joins TRBV5-4 and TRBJ2-5; the D gene could be TRBD1 or TRBD2 (6 bases each). The V end lost 4 bases, the J end lost 1 base, and 17 bases lay between the germline ends. The CDR3 extends over 16 amino acids. The germline V gene has CDR1 SGHNT and CDR2 YYREEE (reference sequence).

The chain employs TRBV29-1 and TRBJ1-2; D not resolved. Per germline, CDR1 SQVTM and CDR2 ANQGSEA. The CDR3 contains 14 residues. V was trimmed by 6 bases and J by 0 bases, leaving 14 bases between them. The CDR3 nucleotides are TGCAGCGTCGAGACGGCGTGGCCTAACTATGGCTACACCTTC. Translating it yields CSVETAWPNYGYTF.

V is TRBV5-4 and J is TRBJ2-7, with 10 positions matching TRBD2. CDR3 length: 15 residues. Trimming cost V 0 bases and J 4 bases; bases outside gene matches: 4. Per the germline V gene, CDR1 is SGHNT and CDR2 is YYREEE (reference sequence). The CDR3 bases are TGTGCCAGCAGCTTGGGGACTAGCGGACAGTACGAGCAGTACTTC. Translated, it gives CASSLGTSGQYEQYF.

This clone was seen a handful of times. This chain joins TRBV7-2 and TRBJ1-2; the D gene is possibly TRBD1 (5 bases). In germline, CDR1 is SGHTA, CDR2 FQGNSA. Trimming took 4 bases from V and 6 from J, leaving 18 bases between them. This CDR3 has 15 residues. The CDR3 DNA reads as TGTGCCAGCAGCTCATATACGACCGGGACCGATGGCTACACCTTC. Translated, it gives CASSSYTTGTDGYTF.